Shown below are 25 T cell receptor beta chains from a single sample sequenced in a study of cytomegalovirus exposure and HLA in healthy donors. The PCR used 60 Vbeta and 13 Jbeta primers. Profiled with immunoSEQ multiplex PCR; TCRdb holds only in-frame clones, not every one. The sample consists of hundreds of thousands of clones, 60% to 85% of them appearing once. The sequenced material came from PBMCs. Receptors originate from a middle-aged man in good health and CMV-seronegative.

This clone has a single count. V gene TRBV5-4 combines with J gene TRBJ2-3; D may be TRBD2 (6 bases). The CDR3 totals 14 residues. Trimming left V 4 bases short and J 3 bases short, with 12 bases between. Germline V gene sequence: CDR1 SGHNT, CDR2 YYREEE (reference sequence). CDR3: CASSPRLDTDTQYF. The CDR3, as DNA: TGTGCCAGCAGCCCCCGACTAGATACAGATACGCAGTATTTT.

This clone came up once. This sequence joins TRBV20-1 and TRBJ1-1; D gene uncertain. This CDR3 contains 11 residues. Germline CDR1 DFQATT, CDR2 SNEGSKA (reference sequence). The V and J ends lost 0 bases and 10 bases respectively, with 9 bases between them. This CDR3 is CSAREALRAFF. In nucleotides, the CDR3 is TGCAGTGCTAGAGAGGCCCTTCGAGCTTTCTTT.

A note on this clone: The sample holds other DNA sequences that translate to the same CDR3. CDR3 protein: CAISELPTGELFF. The CDR3 nucleotides read TGTGCCATCAGTGAGCTCCCCACCGGGGAGCTGTTTTTT. V and J are TRBV10-3 and TRBJ2-2; no clear D gene. Per the germline V gene, CDR1 is ENHRY and CDR2 is SYGVKD. CDR3 size: 13 residues. V lost 2 bases and J lost 4, with 5 bases in between.

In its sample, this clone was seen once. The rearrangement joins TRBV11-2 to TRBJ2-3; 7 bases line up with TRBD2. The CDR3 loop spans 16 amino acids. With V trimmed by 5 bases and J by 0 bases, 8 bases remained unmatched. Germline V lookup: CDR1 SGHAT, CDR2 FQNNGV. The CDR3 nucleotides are TGTGCCAGCAGCCCGTTCGTGGGAGGGAGCACAGATACGCAGTATTTT. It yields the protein CASSPFVGGSTDTQYF.

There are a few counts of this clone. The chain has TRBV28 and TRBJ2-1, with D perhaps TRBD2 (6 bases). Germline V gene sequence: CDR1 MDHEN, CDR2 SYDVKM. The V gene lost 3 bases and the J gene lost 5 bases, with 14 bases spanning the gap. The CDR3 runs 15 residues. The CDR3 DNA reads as TGTGCCAGCAGTTTTCCCGCGGGGCCAAACAATGAGCAGTTCTTC. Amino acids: CASSFPAGPNNEQFF. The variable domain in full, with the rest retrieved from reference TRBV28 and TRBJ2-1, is DVKVTQSSRYLVKRTGEKVFLECVQDMDHENMFWYRQDPGLGLRLIYFSYDVKMKEKGDIPEGYSVSREKKERFSLILESASTNQTSMYLCASSFPAGPNNEQFFGPGTRLTVL.

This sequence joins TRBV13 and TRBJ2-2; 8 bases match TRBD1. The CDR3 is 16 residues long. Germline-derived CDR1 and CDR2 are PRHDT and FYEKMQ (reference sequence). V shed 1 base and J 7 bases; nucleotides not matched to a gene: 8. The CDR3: CASSLDDRGANGELFF. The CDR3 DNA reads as TGTGCCAGCAGCTTAGACGACAGGGGTGCGAACGGGGAGCTGTTTTTT.

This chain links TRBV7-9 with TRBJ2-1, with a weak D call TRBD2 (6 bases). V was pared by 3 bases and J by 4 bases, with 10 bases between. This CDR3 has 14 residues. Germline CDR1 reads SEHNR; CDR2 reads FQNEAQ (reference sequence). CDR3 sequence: CASSFSGGYNEQFF. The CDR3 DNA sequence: TGTGCCAGCAGCTTCTCCGGGGGTTACAATGAGCAGTTCTTC.

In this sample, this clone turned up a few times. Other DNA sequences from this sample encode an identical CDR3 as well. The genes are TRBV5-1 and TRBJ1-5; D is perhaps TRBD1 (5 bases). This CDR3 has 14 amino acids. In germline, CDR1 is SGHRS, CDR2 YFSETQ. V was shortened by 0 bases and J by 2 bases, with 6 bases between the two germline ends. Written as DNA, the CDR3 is TGCGCCAGCAGCTTGGAAGGGGGCAATCAGCCCCAGCATTTT. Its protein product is CASSLEGGNQPQHF. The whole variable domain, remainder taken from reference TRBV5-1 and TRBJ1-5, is KAGVTQTPRYLIKTRGQQVTLSCSPISGHRSVSWYQQTPGQGLQFLFEYFSETQRNKGNFPGRFSGRQFSNSRSEMNVSTLELGDSALYLCASSLEGGNQPQHFGDGTRLSIL.

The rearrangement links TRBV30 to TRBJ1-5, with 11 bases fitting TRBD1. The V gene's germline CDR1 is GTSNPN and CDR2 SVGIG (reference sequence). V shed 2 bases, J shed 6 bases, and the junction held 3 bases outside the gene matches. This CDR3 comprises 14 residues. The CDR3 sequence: CAWSTGTGGQPQHF. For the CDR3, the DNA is TGTGCCTGGAGTACCGGGACAGGGGGTCAGCCCCAGCATTTT. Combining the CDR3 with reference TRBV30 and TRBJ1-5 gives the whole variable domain SQTIHQWPATLVQPVGSPLSLECTVEGTSNPNLYWYRQAAGRGLQLLFYSVGIGQISSEVPQNLSASRPQDRQFILSSKKLLLSDSGFYLCAWSTGTGGQPQHFGDGTRLSIL.

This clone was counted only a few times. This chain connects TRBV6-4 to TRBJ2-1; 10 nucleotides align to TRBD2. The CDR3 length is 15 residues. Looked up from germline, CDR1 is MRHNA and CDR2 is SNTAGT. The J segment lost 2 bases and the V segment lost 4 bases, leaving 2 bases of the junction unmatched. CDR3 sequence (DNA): TGTGCCAGCAGTGCCCTAGCGGGGGCCTACAATGAGCAGTTCTTC. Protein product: CASSALAGAYNEQFF.

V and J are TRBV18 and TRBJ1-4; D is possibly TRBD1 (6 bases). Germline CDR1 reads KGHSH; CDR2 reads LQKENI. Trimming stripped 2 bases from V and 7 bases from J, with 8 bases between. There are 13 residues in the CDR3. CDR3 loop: CASSPDRLEKLFF. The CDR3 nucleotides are TGTGCCAGCTCACCAGACAGGCTTGAAAAACTGTTTTTT.

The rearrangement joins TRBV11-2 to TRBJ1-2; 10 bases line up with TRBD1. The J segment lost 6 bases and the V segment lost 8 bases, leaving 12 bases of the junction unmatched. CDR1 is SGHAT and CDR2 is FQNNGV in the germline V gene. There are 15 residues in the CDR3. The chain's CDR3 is CASGPFPGTGDGYTF. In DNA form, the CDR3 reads TGTGCCAGCGGCCCTTTCCCGGGGACAGGGGATGGCTACACCTTC.

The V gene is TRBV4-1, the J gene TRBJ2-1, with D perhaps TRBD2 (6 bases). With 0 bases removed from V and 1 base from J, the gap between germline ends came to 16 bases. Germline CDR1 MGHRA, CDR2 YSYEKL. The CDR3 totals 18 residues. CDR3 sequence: CASSQDGAGRGSYNEQFF. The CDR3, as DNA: TGCGCCAGCAGCCAAGATGGGGCCGGGAGAGGTTCCTACAATGAGCAGTTCTTC.

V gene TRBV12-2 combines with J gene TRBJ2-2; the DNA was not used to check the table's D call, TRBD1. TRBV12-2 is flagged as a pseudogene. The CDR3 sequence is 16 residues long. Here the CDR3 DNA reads TGTGCAAGTCGCTTAGCGGGGACAGCAAACACCGGGGAGCTGTTTTTT. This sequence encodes CASRLAGTANTGELFF.

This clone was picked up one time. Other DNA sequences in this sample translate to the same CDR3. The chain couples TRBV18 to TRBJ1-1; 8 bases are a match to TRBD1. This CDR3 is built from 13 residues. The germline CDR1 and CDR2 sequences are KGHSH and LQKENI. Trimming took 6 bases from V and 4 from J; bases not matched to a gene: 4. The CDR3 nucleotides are TGTGCCAGCTCCCCTACAGGGGGCACTGAAGCTTTCTTT. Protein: CASSPTGGTEAFF.

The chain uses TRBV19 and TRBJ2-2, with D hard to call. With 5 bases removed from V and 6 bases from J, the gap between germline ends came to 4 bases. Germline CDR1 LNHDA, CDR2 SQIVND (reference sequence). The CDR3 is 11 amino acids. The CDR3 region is CASSSAGELFF. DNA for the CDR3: TGTGCCAGTAGTTCCGCCGGGGAGCTGTTTTTT.

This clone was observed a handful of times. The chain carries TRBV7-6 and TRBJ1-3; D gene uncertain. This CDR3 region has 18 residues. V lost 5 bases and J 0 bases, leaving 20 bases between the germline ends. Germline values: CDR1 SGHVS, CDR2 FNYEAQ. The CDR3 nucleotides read TGTGCCAGCAGCCTAACCTCGGTCTTCGTCAACTCTGGAAACACCATATATTTT. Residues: CASSLTSVFVNSGNTIYF.

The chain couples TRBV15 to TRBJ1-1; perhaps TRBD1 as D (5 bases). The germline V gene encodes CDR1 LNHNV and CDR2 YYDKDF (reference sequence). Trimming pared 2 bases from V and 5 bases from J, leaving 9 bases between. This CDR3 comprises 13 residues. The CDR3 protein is CATSRLQGTEAFF. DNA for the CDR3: TGTGCCACCAGCAGACTTCAGGGTACTGAAGCTTTCTTT.

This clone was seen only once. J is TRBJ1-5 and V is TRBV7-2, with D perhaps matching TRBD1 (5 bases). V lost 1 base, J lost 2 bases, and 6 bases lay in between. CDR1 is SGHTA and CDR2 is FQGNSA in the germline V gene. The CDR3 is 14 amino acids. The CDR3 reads CASSLEGGNQPQHF. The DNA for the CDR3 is TGTGCCAGCAGCTTAGAAGGGGGCAATCAGCCCCAGCATTTT. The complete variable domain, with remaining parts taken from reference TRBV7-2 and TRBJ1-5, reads GAGVSQSPSNKVTEKGKDVELRCDPISGHTALYWYRQSLGQGLEFLIYFQGNSAPDKSGLPSDRFSAERTGGSVSTLTIQRTQQEDSAVYLCASSLEGGNQPQHFGDGTRLSIL.

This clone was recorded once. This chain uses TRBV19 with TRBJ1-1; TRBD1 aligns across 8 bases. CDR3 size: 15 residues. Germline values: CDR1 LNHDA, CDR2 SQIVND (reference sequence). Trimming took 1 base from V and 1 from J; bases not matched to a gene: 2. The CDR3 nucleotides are TGTGCCAGTAGTATAGGTGACAGGGGGAACACTGAAGCTTTCTTT. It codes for CASSIGDRGNTEAFF.

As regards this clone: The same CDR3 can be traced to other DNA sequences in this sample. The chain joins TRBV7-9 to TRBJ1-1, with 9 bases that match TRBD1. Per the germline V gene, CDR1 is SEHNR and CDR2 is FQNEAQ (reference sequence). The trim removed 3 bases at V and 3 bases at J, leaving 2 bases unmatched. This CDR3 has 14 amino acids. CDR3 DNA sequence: TGTGCCAGCAGCTTGGGACAGGGATACACTGAAGCTTTCTTT. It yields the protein CASSLGQGYTEAFF.

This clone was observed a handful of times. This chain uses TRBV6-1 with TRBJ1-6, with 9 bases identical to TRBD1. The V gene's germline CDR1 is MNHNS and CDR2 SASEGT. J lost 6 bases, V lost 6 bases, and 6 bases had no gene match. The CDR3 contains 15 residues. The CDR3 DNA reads TGTGCCAGCAGACCGGACAGGGGTGGTAATTCACCCCTCCACTTT. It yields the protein CASRPDRGGNSPLHF.

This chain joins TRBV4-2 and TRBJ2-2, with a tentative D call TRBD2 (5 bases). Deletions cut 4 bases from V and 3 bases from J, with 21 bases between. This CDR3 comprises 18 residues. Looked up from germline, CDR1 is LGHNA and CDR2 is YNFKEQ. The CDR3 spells CASSPLGVAGSDTGELFF. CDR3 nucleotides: TGTGCCAGCAGCCCCCTTGGGGTGGCGGGTAGTGACACCGGGGAGCTGTTTTTT.

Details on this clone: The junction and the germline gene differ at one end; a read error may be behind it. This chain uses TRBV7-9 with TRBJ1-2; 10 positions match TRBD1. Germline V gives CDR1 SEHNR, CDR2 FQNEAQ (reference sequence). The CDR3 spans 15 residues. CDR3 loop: CSSSLGQGITYGYTF. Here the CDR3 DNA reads TGTTCCAGCAGCCTGGGACAGGGGATTACCTATGGCTACACCTTC.

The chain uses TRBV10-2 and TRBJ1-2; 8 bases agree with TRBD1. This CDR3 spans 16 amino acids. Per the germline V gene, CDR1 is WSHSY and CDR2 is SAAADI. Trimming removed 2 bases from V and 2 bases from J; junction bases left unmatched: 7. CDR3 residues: CASSEDRGYLNYGYTF. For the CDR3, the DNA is TGCGCCAGCAGTGAGGACAGGGGATATTTAAACTATGGCTACACCTTC.